Listed here is a single T cell receptor (beta chain). Its antigen is currently not known. Within one base of it there is no much larger clone, and no base qualities were kept. This sample is drawn from a study of cytomegalovirus exposure and HLA in healthy donors (dated by TCRdb to between 2016 and 2019). Regarding the complete study: In an earlier analysis of around 540 of the donors, 276 Gb of sequence data and approximately 120 million unique TCR beta sequences from approximately 180 million T cells were reported. The genetic ancestry cluster associated with self-reported Caucasian donors included 81% of the 398 genotyped donors. The study aimed to test whether signatures of past pathogen exposure could be identified by cataloging public T cell receptors. On average, 235,054 unique TCR beta nucleotide sequences were sequenced per donor among 398 genotyped donors of the cohort, with 15% to 20% of those sequences being non-productive. The study used immunosequencing to profile the T cell repertoires of 666 subjects and linked those repertoires to cytomegalovirus serostatus. A later analysis re-analyzed previously published TCR beta repertoires from 600 to 850 donors and added high-resolution HLA genotyping to study TCR occurrence patterns. Typing coverage differed by locus: A, B, C, DRB1 and DQB1 were typed in about 629-630 donors, DQA1 in about 550, DPA1 in nearly 610, and DPB1 in 450 to 490. Besides the first cohort of roughly 660 subjects, a separate validation cohort made up of 120 different subjects was used. About 5 DR-DQ haplotypes were handled as single units for association and clustering, since linkage in the cohort was strong. About 300 gigabases of sequencing data and approximately 85 million unique TCR sequences were included in an early release covering several hundred HLA-typed donors. HLA typing included class I and class II loci at four-digit resolution. Alongside the repertoire data, information on donor age, sex, ethnicity and CMV serostatus was compiled. High-throughput TCR immunosequencing, statistical association of individual TCRs with disease status, and machine learning were combined to predict cytomegalovirus infection status. Rather than drawing on any new phenotypic data, the later analysis identified candidate immune exposures from TCR beta sequences and the way those sequences occurred across donors. All discovery cohort repertoires had been generated on a single sequencing platform. An earlier analysis of fewer than 750 of the donors used high-throughput TCR beta sequencing to judge whether each TCR beta V gene segment behaved as functional or pseudogenic. A later genetic analysis took genome-wide SNP genotypes for about 55% of the roughly 670 donors and used that subset as a discovery cohort. The paper as a whole reports these results and caveats: Cytomegalovirus status was reported to be diagnosed by the classifier with high specificity and sensitivity in both the original and validation cohorts. A later analysis found that most CMV-associated TCR beta chains appeared HLA-restricted, with HLA associations seemingly driven largely by CMV exposure. A later analysis reported that several top co-occurrence clusters appeared linked to parvovirus B19, influenza, CMV and Epstein-Barr virus. While some public TCRs were present in many individuals, most TCR sequences turned up only very rarely across donors. Because HLA typing was unavailable for some donors at each locus, only the typed subset was used in association tests. A further reported finding was that TCR beta sequences accurately predicted the HLA-A and HLA-B alleles for most subjects in the first cohort. In a later analysis, HLA-associated TCR beta chains were found to be more clonally expanded and to have lower generation probabilities than equally common non-associated chains. In a later genetic analysis, fewer N-insertions in productive TCRs were reported among donors in an Asian-associated ancestry cluster than the approximately 710-donor mean. V-gene and J-gene trimming of TCR beta chains was associated with a missense DCLRE1C variant in a later genetic analysis, and the association was replicated in an independent cohort. When HLA alleles, especially DR and DQ, strongly co-occurred, attributing TCR associations to individual alleles was difficult. According to a later analysis, TCR association rates differed among HLA loci, with DRB1 alleles showing the most associated TCRs and HLA-C alleles showing the fewest. Presence/absence analyses assumed roughly uniform sequencing depth across donors, an assumption that may not hold. A few of the identified cytomegalovirus-associated TCR beta chains were confirmed in vitro to be specific for cytomegalovirus antigens. The study listed 164 TCR beta chains as associated with cytomegalovirus. Immune exposure information for the cohort was limited to CMV serostatus. According to the authors, the approach could potentially be generalized to other disease states and immunological phenotypes. A later analysis associated 15,000 to 20,000 TCR beta sequences with specific HLA alleles at a false discovery rate of 0.05. The sequencing pipeline was judged likely to have produced a cluster of highly shared sequence variants as a technical artifact. In an earlier analysis of 587 of the donors, most TCR beta V segments appeared in productive rearrangements about 87% or about 30% of the time, broadly matching IMGT annotations. Only TCR beta chains were sequenced in this cohort, and the absence of alpha or paired-chain data limited detectable features. Linkage disequilibrium might explain the correlated functional status among segregating V segments, but an unknown experimental factor could not be excluded. Roughly 15 rarely observed V segments, including chromosome 9 orphons, were excluded from the earlier analysis of about 500 of the donors because counts were too low.

Receptors were amplified or captured by the immunoSEQ multiplex PCR assay. The multiplex PCR relied on a mix of 60 forward primers for TCR Vbeta segments and 13 reverse primers for TCR Jbeta segments. A multiplex PCR assay on genomic DNA amplified the CDR3 region of rearranged TCR beta genes. Amplified TCR beta libraries were sequenced as 87-base-pair reads on the Illumina HiSeq System. The source study handled its data this way. Across the 500 to 700 repertoires, a later analysis counted approximately 75 million unique TCR beta chains, 9.5 million to 13 million of which were shared by at least two donors. To remove PCR and sequencing errors, raw reads were error-corrected and collapsed into unique sequences using a nearest-neighbor algorithm that merged closely related sequences. To assign V, D and J gene segments, CDR3 sequences were aligned to IMGT reference sequences. For a sequence to be retained, at least a six-nucleotide match to both a V gene segment and a J gene segment was required. A rearrangement was called productive if the CDR3 had no stop codons and remained in frame with V and J, and every other rearrangement was called non-productive. CDR3 was defined by IMGT convention, running from the second conserved V-encoded cysteine to the conserved J-encoded phenylalanine. Sequences without an unambiguous match to a single V gene segment were excluded from the earlier analysis of 500 to 700 of the donors. An earlier analysis of 587 of the donors classified V segments as functional when productive rearrangements were above 56.7% and as segregating when the standard deviation between donors was above 5%. A statistical classification framework was built to diagnose cytomegalovirus status from the catalog of TCR beta chain sequences. V and J gene assignment, in a later analysis, came from comparing TCR nucleotide sequences with IMGT/GENE-DB human TR gene sequences. The TCRdist pipeline was used in a later analysis to assign CDR3 sequences and most-parsimonious VDJ recombination scenarios. In a later analysis, each TCR beta chain was defined by its CDR3 amino acid sequence together with its V-gene family, and reads without a unique V-gene family were excluded. A later analysis removed 592 highly shared, low-generation-probability nucleotide sequences to deal with suspected cross-contamination and a sequencing artifact. In a later analysis, a clonal expansion index was calculated for each public chain from normalized within-repertoire ranks of inferred template counts. In a later analysis, generation probabilities were computed with a VDJ recombination model fitted to out-of-frame rearrangements, and the resulting probabilities were checked against IGoR. In a later analysis, TCR-TCR, TCR-HLA and TCR-CMV co-occurrence was scored with hypergeometric tests, and a repertoire-size bias correction was applied to TCR pairs. To estimate false discovery rates, a later analysis permuted the HLA or CMV assignments 20 times. In a later analysis, co-occurring TCRs were grouped with DBSCAN, and TCRdist sequence similarity was added when clustering was performed within HLA-allele-positive subsets. Repertoires with fewer than 30,000 or more than 120,000 public chains were left out of co-occurrence clustering, as were five repertoires with anomalous nucleotide sharing. This immuneACCESS table, as held by TCRdb, lists in-frame sequences with V and J called but not all clones. Of the missing ones, under half trace to an unresolved V gene in checked studies; the others have no known cause. V and J calls and clone size are copied from that table; D and trimming were computed from the DNA. The sample records roughly 130,000 clones, 66% of which are singletons. The ten largest clones take up over 1.5% of the sample.

In total, roughly 710 healthy bone marrow donors made up the cohort. At the time of sampling, every cohort member was nominally healthy, though immune exposures that went unrecorded were likely present. The donor tested CMV seronegative and was one of the 352 seronegative cohort members. Every donor gave a peripheral blood sample, and the peripheral blood mononuclear cells from that sample were used for TCR beta sequencing. The Qiagen DNeasy Blood Extraction Kit was used to extract genomic DNA from the blood cell samples. The sequence was collected from a man younger than 35 in good health and CMV-seronegative. Sequencing was done on a sample of PBMCs.

For the CDR3, the sequence is CASSQDWTGSTDTQYF. The DNA sequence follows: TGCGCCAGCAGCCAAGATTGGACGGGGAGCACAGATACGCAGTATTTT. This chain joins TRBV4-1 to TRBJ2-3; TRBD2 is a weak D gene call, 5 bases matching. From its cysteine to its phenylalanine, the CDR3 spans 16 amino acids. Only the CDR3 DNA is retained, 48 bases long and in frame from the first base. V loses 0 bases, J loses 0 bases, and the germline ends lie 10 bases apart. CDR1 MGHRA and CDR2 YSYEKL are derived from the germline V gene.